The 3 T cell receptor beta chains listed next were all sequenced from one sample in a study of shared clonotypes between healthy human individuals (dated by TCRdb to about 2020). Preparation of the library involved the immunoSEQ multiplex PCR assay. Not all clones reach the TCRdb copy of this immuneACCESS table, which keeps in-frame sequences only. Checked studies attribute under half of the gap to unresolved V genes and leave the rest unexplained. Here the sample has about 2,100,000 clones; roughly 91% occur a single time. In total, the top ten clones hold 1.7% of the sample. CD8 naive samples were CD45RO-negative cells positively selected for CCR7, giving a CD45RA+CCR7+ population that excluded TemRA cells. Sample: naive CD8+ T cells from PBMCs. The cell subset or site tag for this specimen amounts to: CD45RA+CCR7+. Source of these receptors: a young man in good health. Some clones in this sample may be carry-over from other donors' samples.

The chain recombines TRBV4-2 with TRBJ2-7; TRBD1 aligns across 7 bases. The CDR3 is 15 residues long. CDR1 is LGHNA and CDR2 is YNFKEQ in the germline V gene. Unmatched junction bases numbered 6, after V lost 4 bases and J lost 0 bases. CDR3 nucleotides: TGTGCCAGCAGCCCCCGACAGGGAGACTCCTACGAGCAGTACTTC. Its translation: CASSPRQGDSYEQYF.

The V call is TRBV5-1, the J call TRBJ2-7; D not certain. Germline CDR1 is SGHRS and CDR2 is YFSETQ. V lost 5 bases to trimming and J lost 2 bases, with 23 bases between them. CDR3 length: 17 residues. CDR3 sequence (DNA): TGCGCCAGCAGTTTGTCATGGAGCCAACCCGAAACCTACGAGCAGTACTTC. Translation: CASSLSWSQPETYEQYF. Using reference TRBV5-1 and TRBJ2-7 for the parts outside the CDR3, the full variable domain is KAGVTQTPRYLIKTRGQQVTLSCSPISGHRSVSWYQQTPGQGLQFLFEYFSETQRNKGNFPGRFSGRQFSNSRSEMNVSTLELGDSALYLCASSLSWSQPETYEQYFGPGTRLTVT.

The V and J genes are TRBV7-9 and TRBJ1-1; no firm D call. CDR1 and CDR2 (germline): SEHNR, FQNEAQ (reference sequence). The CDR3 runs 12 residues. The V end lost 6 bases, the J end lost 2 bases, and 7 bases lay between the germline ends. The CDR3 bases are TGTGCCAGCAGACCCGGTAACACTGAAGCTTTCTTT. Translating it yields CASRPGNTEAFF.